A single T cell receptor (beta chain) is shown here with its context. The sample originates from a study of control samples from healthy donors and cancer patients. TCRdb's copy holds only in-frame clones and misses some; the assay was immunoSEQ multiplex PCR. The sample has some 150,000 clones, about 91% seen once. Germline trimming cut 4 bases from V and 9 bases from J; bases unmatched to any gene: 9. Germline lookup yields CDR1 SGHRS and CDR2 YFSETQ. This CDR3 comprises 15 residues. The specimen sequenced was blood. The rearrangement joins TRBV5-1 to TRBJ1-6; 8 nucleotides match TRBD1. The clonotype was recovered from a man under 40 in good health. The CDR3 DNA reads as TGCGCCAGCAGCCCGGGGACAGGTAACGGTTCACCCCTCCACTTT. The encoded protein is CASSPGTGNGSPLHF.